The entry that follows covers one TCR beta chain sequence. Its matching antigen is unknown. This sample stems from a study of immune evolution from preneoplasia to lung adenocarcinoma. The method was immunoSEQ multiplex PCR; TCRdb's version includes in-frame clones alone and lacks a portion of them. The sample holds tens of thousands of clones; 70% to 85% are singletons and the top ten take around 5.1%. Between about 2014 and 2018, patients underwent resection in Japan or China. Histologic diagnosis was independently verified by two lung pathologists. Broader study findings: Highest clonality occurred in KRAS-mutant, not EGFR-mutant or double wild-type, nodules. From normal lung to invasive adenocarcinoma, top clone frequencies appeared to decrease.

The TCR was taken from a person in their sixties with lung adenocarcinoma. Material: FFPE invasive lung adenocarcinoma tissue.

DNA for the CDR3: TGCGCCAGCAGGTATACAGGGGAAGAGACCCAGTACTTC. Protein sequence: CASRYTGEETQYF. The chain uses TRBV5-1 and TRBJ2-5; 7 bases are shared with TRBD1. CDR3 length: 13 residues. V lost 5 bases to trimming and J lost 3 bases; unmatched junction nucleotides: 4. CDR1 and CDR2 from the germline V gene are SGHRS and YFSETQ.